This passage covers 24 T cell receptor beta chains from one sample sequenced in a study of beta chain features in type 1 diabetes. Their recognized antigens are unknown. Isolated RNA was reverse transcribed in full, so expressed TCRB transcripts were sequenced. The data were produced by immunoSEQ multiplex PCR, yet TCRdb's version contains in-frame clones alone and is incomplete. The sample holds almost 350,000 clones; approximately 10% are singletons and the top ten take 1%. Notes on the study in general: Among patients with Type 1 diabetes, TCRB CDR3s were moderately but significantly shorter in every one of the four CD4+ subsets.

Sequencing was carried out using central memory CD4+ T cells from blood. The receptor source for this set is a man aged 30-40 years with type 1 diabetes.

This clone was seen only a few times. The rearrangement links TRBV2 to TRBJ1-1; 8 nucleotides match TRBD1. The J segment lost 7 bases and the V segment lost 4 bases, leaving 5 bases of the junction unmatched. Germline V CDR1 and CDR2: SNHLY, FYNNEI. This CDR3 has 13 residues. CDR3: CASSGQGFGEAFF. Here the CDR3 DNA reads TGTGCCAGCAGTGGACAGGGGTTTGGTGAAGCTTTCTTT. The complete variable domain, with remaining parts taken from reference TRBV2 and TRBJ1-1, reads EPEVTQTPSHQVTQMGQEVILRCVPISNHLYFYWYRQILGQKVEFLVSFYNNEISEKSEIFDDQFSVERPDGSNFTLKIRSTKLEDSAMYFCASSGQGFGEAFFGQGTRLTVV.

The genes are TRBV4-3 and TRBJ2-7; 9 nucleotides line up with TRBD1. The length of the CDR3 is 16 residues. With V trimmed by 0 bases and J by 5 bases, 8 bases remained unmatched. Germline CDR1 reads LGHNA; CDR2 reads YSLEER. CDR3 DNA: TGCGCCAGCAGCCAAGATCAAGGGACAGGGTACCACGAGCAGTACTTC. Amino acid sequence: CASSQDQGTGYHEQYF.

This clone appeared a few times. The CDR3 loop is CASRPTGAQETQYF. DNA of the CDR3: TGTGCCAGCAGGCCGACGGGGGCACAAGAGACCCAGTACTTC. The chain links TRBV6-6 to TRBJ2-5; D could derive from TRBD1 or TRBD2 (6 bases each). V shed 6 bases and J shed 2 bases, with 13 bases lying between them. Germline values: CDR1 MNHNY, CDR2 SVGAGI (reference sequence). The CDR3 consists of 14 residues.

The CDR3 DNA reads TGTGCCAGCAGCCCCGGAACTAGGGTCGAGGGAGGGACCCAGTACTTC. Its protein is CASSPGTRVEGGTQYF. The rearrangement joins TRBV9 to TRBJ2-5, with D possibly matching TRBD2 (6 bases). Germline V gives CDR1 SGDLS, CDR2 YYNGEE. The germline V and J ends were trimmed by 4 bases and 7 bases, with 23 bases remaining between them. The CDR3 contains 16 residues.

The chain links TRBV5-6 to TRBJ1-3, with D possibly being TRBD1 (6 bases). From germline, CDR1 is SGHDT and CDR2 YYEEEE. This CDR3 region has 15 residues. V was pared by 4 bases and J by 8 bases, with 19 bases between. This chain's CDR3 is CASSRGVGLGHTIYF. In DNA form, the CDR3 reads TGTGCCAGCAGCAGGGGGGTAGGCTTGGGACACACCATATATTTT.

V gene TRBV19 combines with J gene TRBJ1-5; 7 bases match TRBD1. J lost 1 base, V lost 3 bases, and 6 bases had no gene match. This CDR3 has 16 residues. Germline V CDR1 and CDR2: LNHDA, SQIVND (reference sequence). CDR3 residues: CASSMVGTASNQPQHF. For the CDR3, the DNA is TGTGCCAGTAGTATGGTTGGGACAGCCAGCAATCAGCCCCAGCATTTT.

This clone was seen more than once but under ten times. This chain connects TRBV5-1 to TRBJ2-5; TRBD1 agrees at 7 bases. Looked up from germline, CDR1 is SGHRS and CDR2 is YFSETQ. Trimming removed 4 bases from V and 1 base from J; junction bases left unmatched: 4. The CDR3 totals 14 residues. The CDR3 spells CASSLGTVQETQYF. DNA for the CDR3: TGCGCCAGCAGCCTGGGGACAGTCCAAGAGACCCAGTACTTC.

V is TRBV10-1 and J is TRBJ1-2; 7 nucleotides align to TRBD1. The CDR3 has 13 residues. V lost 3 bases to trimming and J lost 6 bases; unmatched junction nucleotides: 4. Germline CDR1 WNHNN, CDR2 SYGVQD (reference sequence). This chain's CDR3 is CASSEDRVHGYTF. Written as DNA, the CDR3 is TGCGCCAGCAGTGAAGACAGGGTACATGGCTACACCTTC.

This clone was observed a few times. The sample carries other DNA sequences with the same CDR3. The chain couples TRBV2 to TRBJ2-5; no definite D call. The CDR3 loop spans 13 amino acids. The V gene lost 4 bases and the J gene lost 2 bases, with 8 bases spanning the gap. The germline CDR1 and CDR2 sequences are SNHLY and FYNNEI. CDR3 amino acids: CASSGGLQETQYF. The CDR3 DNA is TGTGCCAGCAGTGGGGGTTTGCAAGAGACCCAGTACTTC.

This sequence joins TRBV28 and TRBJ2-1, with 10 nucleotides matching TRBD1. Germline assignment: CDR1 MDHEN and CDR2 SYDVKM. The CDR3 contains 15 residues. J was trimmed by 5 bases and V by 4 bases; bases with no gene match: 5. As DNA, the CDR3 is TGTGCCAGCAGTTCAGCGGGGACAGGGGACAATGAGCAGTTCTTC. Protein: CASSSAGTGDNEQFF.

The rearrangement links TRBV9 to TRBJ2-3; unclear D gene. The CDR3 sequence is 14 residues long. V was cut by 5 bases and J by 0 bases, with 10 bases left in between. Germline CDR1 is SGDLS and CDR2 is YYNGEE. The CDR3 region has the DNA TGTGCCAGCAGTGCCCAGACTAGCACAGATACGCAGTATTTT. Translating it yields CASSAQTSTDTQYF.

This clone has only a few counts. The chain uses TRBV6-6 and TRBJ1-6; D possibly corresponds to TRBD1 (5 bases). CDR1 is MNHNY and CDR2 is SVGAGI in the germline V gene (reference sequence). V was clipped by 5 bases and J by 10 bases, with 15 bases between them. The CDR3 runs 14 residues. CDR3 nucleotides: TGTGCCAGCAGTCCCCCTGGGGGAAACTCACCCCTCCACTTT. Protein: CASSPPGGNSPLHF.

In this sample, this clone turned up a few times. J is TRBJ2-1 and V is TRBV6-5; 7 bases agree with TRBD2. There are 15 residues in the CDR3. The junction had 7 bases not matched to a gene; V was cut back by 6 bases and J by 2 bases. Germline V gene lookup returns CDR1 MNHEY and CDR2 SVGAGI. The chain's CDR3 is CASSYRGDPYNEQFF. DNA of the CDR3: TGTGCCAGCAGCTACCGGGGGGACCCCTACAATGAGCAGTTCTTC.

The genes are TRBV5-4 and TRBJ2-6, with D possibly matching TRBD2 (5 bases). The CDR3 is made up of 19 amino acids. From germline, CDR1 is SGHNT and CDR2 YYREEE (reference sequence). The V and J ends lost 0 bases and 4 bases respectively, with 20 bases between them. The CDR3 reads CASSLVIRTGSAGANVLTF. As DNA, the CDR3 is TGTGCCAGCAGCTTGGTAATTAGGACGGGGTCGGCGGGGGCCAACGTCCTGACTTTC.

The chain links TRBV5-6 to TRBJ1-2; the D gene is possibly TRBD1 (5 bases). Per germline, CDR1 SGHDT and CDR2 YYEEEE. This CDR3 is built from 13 residues. V lost 4 bases to trimming and J lost 8 bases, with 15 bases between them. CDR3 nucleotides: TGTGCCAGCAGCGTGCAGGGTATCGAAGGCTACACCTTC. Translated: CASSVQGIEGYTF.

This clone was counted a few times. Distinct nucleotide sequences in the sample also encode this CDR3. The chain links TRBV19 to TRBJ1-5; no firm D call. Trimming left V 3 bases short and J 7 bases short, with 10 bases between. The CDR3 sequence is 13 residues long. Per germline, CDR1 LNHDA and CDR2 SQIVND (reference sequence). CDR3 loop: CASSMDGSQPQHF. As DNA, the CDR3 is TGTGCCAGTAGTATGGACGGGTCGCAGCCCCAGCATTTT.

This chain links TRBV4-3 with TRBJ2-3, with 10 bases identical to TRBD2. Germline values: CDR1 LGHNA, CDR2 YSLEER. This CDR3 comprises 15 residues. V lost 2 bases, J lost 3 bases, and 2 bases stayed unmatched. CDR3 residues: CASSQLSGGTDTQYF. In nucleotides, the CDR3 is TGCGCCAGCAGCCAACTTAGCGGGGGGACAGATACGCAGTATTTT.

The J gene is TRBJ2-5, the V gene TRBV7-8, with D perhaps TRBD2 (7 bases). The germline gives CDR1 SGHVS, CDR2 FQNEAQ. The V end was cut by 7 bases, the J end by 4 bases, with 13 bases between. This CDR3 is built from 13 residues. The CDR3 nucleotides are TGTGCCAGCAACTACAGGGAGGGAGAGACCCAGTACTTC. As protein: CASNYREGETQYF.

There are a few counts of this clone. The chain employs TRBV4-3 and TRBJ1-3; D perhaps matches TRBD1 (6 bases). The CDR3 consists of 14 residues. CDR1 is LGHNA and CDR2 is YSLEER in the germline V gene. Trimming cost V 1 base and J 4 bases, with 8 bases left between them. CDR3 bases: TGCGCCAGCAGCCAAGCAGGGGCCGGAAACACCATATATTTT. As protein: CASSQAGAGNTIYF.

The J gene is TRBJ1-6, the V gene TRBV6-5, with 8 bases fitting TRBD1. J was trimmed by 4 bases and V by 7 bases; bases with no gene match: 3. From germline, CDR1 is MNHEY and CDR2 SVGAGI. This CDR3 is built from 14 residues. CDR3 sequence reads: CASKQGGYNSPLHF. The CDR3 DNA sequence: TGTGCCAGCAAACAGGGGGGGTATAATTCACCCCTCCACTTT.

This chain joins TRBV7-6 and TRBJ2-5, with unresolved D. The CDR3 totals 14 residues. V gave up 4 bases and J gave up 5 bases, with 14 bases separating them. From germline, CDR1 is SGHVS and CDR2 FNYEAQ. In DNA, the CDR3 is TGTGCCAGCAGCTCGGACGCCCAAAGGGAGACCCAGTACTTC. Its protein is CASSSDAQRETQYF.

This clone was recorded a few times. The chain uses TRBV5-1 and TRBJ2-2; 8 bases map to TRBD2. This CDR3 contains 15 residues. Germline trimming cut 4 bases from V and 0 bases from J; bases unmatched to any gene: 2. Germline V gene sequence: CDR1 SGHRS, CDR2 YFSETQ. CDR3 sequence reads: CASSPAGANTGELFF. CDR3 coding DNA: TGCGCCAGCAGCCCAGCGGGGGCGAACACCGGGGAGCTGTTTTTT.

This chain links TRBV7-8 with TRBJ2-2; no clear D gene. This CDR3 has 12 amino acids. V was clipped by 7 bases and J by 7 bases, with 10 bases between them. Germline CDR1 is SGHVS and CDR2 is FQNEAQ. The CDR3 region has the DNA TGTGCCAGCACCCCCCATCTCGGGGAGCTGTTTTTT. As protein: CASTPHLGELFF.

This clone occurred a few times. This sequence joins TRBV4-1 and TRBJ2-5, with D hard to call. This CDR3 region has 15 residues. V lost 0 bases and J 1 base, leaving 9 bases between the germline ends. Germline values: CDR1 MGHRA, CDR2 YSYEKL. The CDR3 region has the DNA TGCGCCAGCAGCCAAGAGGAGTTACCCCAAGAGACCCAGTACTTC. Its protein product is CASSQEELPQETQYF.